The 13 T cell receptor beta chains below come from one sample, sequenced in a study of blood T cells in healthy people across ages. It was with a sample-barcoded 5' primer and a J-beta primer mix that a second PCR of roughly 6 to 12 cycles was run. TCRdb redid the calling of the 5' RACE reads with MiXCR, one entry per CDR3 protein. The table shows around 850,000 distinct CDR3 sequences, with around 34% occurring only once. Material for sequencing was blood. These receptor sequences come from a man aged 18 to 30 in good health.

The CDR3 is CASSFGGGGEQYF. CDR3 in DNA: TGTGCCAGCAGCTTCGGCGGGGGGGGAGAGCAGTACTTC. The chain uses TRBV11-2 and TRBJ2-7; 9 bases map to TRBD2. Germline loops: CDR1 SGHAT, CDR2 FQNNGV. The CDR3 totals 13 residues. J lost 7 bases, V lost 3 bases, and 4 bases had no gene match.

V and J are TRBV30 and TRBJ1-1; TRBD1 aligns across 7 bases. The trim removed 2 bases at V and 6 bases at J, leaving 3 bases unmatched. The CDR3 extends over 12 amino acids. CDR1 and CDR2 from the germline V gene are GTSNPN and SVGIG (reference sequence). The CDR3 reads CAWSLTGAEAFF. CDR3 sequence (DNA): TGTGCCTGGAGTTTAACAGGGGCTGAAGCTTTCTTT.

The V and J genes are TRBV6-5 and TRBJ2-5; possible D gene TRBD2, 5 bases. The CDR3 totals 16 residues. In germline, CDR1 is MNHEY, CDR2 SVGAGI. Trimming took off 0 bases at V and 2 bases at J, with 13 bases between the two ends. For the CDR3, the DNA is TGTGCCAGCAGTTACTCGATTAGCGCCGGTCAAGAGACCCAGTACTTC. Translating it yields CASSYSISAGQETQYF.

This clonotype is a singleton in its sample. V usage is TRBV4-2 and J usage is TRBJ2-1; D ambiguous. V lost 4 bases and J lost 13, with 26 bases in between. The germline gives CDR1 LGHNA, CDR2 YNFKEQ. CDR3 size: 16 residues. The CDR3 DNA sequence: TGTGCCAGCAGCCCGCATGACTCAAACCCTCAAGAGACCCAGTTCTTC. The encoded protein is CASSPHDSNPQETQFF.

This CDR3 reads CASSLDQGIIYGYTF. As DNA, the CDR3 is TGTGCCAGCAGTCTCGACCAGGGAATAATCTATGGCTACACCTTC. The V call is TRBV12-3 or TRBV12-4, the J call TRBJ1-2; TRBD1 is a possible D gene (5 bases). V shed 5 bases and J shed 4 bases, with 17 bases lying between them. This CDR3 is 15 amino acids long.

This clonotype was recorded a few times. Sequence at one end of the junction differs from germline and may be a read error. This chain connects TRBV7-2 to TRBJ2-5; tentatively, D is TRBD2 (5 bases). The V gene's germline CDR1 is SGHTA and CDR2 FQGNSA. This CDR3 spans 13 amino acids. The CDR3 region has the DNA TGTGCCAGCAGTTTAGCTCTAGCAGAGACCCAGTACTTC. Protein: CASSLALAETQYF.

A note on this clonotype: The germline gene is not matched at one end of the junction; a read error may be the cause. The CDR3 sequence is CSARDYLAGVYADTRYF. The CDR3 DNA follows: TGCAGTGCTAGAGATTATCTTGCGGGGGTATACGCAGATACGCGGTATTTT. The chain is built from TRBV20-1 and TRBJ2-3; 7 bases match TRBD2. The CDR3 has 17 residues. CDR1 is DFQATT and CDR2 is SNEGSKA in the germline V gene (reference sequence).

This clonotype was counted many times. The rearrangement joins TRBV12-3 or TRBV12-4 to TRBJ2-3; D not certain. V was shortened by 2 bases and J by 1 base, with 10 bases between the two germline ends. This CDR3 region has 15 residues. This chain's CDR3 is CASSLQEKGTDTQYF. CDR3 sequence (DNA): TGTGCCAGCAGTTTACAGGAAAAGGGCACAGATACGCAGTATTTT.

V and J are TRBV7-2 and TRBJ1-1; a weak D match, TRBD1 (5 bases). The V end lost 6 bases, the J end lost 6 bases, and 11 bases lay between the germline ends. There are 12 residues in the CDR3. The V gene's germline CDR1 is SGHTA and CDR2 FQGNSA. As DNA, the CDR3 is TGTGCCAGCAGTAAGTGGGGGTCTGAAGCTTTCTTT. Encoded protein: CASSKWGSEAFF.

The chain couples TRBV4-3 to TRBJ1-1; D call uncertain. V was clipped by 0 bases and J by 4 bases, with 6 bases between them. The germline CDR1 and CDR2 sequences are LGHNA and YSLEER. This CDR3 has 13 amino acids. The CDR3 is CASSQDTGTEAFF. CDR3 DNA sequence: TGCGCCAGCAGCCAAGACACCGGCACTGAAGCTTTCTTT.

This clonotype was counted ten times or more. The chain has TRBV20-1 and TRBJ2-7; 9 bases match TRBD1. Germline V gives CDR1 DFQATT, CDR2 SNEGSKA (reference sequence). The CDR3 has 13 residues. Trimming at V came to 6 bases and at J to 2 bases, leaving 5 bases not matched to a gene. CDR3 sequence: CSAQGQGPYEQYF. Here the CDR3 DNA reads TGCAGTGCGCAGGGACAGGGTCCCTACGAGCAGTACTTC.

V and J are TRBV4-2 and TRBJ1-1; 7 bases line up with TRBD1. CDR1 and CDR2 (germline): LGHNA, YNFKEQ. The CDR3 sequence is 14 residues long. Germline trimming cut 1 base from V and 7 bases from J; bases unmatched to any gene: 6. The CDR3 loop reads CASSQAGGRDEAFF. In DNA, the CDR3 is TGTGCCAGCAGCCAAGCAGGGGGGAGGGATGAAGCTTTCTTT.

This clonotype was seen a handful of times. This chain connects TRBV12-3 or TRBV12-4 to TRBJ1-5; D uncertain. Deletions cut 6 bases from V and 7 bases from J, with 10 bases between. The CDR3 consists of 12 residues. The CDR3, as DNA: TGTGCCAGCAGGAAAATTGGGCAGCCCCAGCATTTT. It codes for CASRKIGQPQHF.